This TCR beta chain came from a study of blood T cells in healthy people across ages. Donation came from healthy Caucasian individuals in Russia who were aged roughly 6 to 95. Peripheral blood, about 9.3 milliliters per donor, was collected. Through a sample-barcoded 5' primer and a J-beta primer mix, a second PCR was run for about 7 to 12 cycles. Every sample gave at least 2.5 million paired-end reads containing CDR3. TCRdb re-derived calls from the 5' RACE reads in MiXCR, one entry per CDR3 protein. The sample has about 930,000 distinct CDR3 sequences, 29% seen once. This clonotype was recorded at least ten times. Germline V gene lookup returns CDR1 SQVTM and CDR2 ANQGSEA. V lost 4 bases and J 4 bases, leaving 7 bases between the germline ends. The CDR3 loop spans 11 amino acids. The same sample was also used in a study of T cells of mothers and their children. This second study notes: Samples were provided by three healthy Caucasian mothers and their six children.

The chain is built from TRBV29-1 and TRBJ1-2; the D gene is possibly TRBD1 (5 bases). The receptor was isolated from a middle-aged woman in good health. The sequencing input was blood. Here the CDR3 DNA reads TGCAGCGTTGTGGGGACCTATGGCTACACCTTC. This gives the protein CSVVGTYGYTF.